A selection of T cell receptor beta chains follows, all from one sample in a study of T cells in Graves' hyperthyroidism and ophthalmopathy. TCRdb recomputed calls from the multiplex PCR reads with MiXCR, one row per CDR3 protein. Found here are some 800,000 distinct CDR3 sequences, about 38% of them singletons; the top ten hold 7.5% to 9.5%. Sequencing used blood. These receptors originate from a man aged 18 to 35 with Graves' hyperthyroidism. Both conserved end residues are part of each CDR3. Fields, in order: J gene, V gene, CDR3 protein.

TRBJ1-6 TRBV9 CASSVTGGINSPLHF
TRBJ1-4 TRBV7-2 CASSGGQALNEKLFF
TRBJ2-7 TRBV5-1 CASSLYGLAPTRTYEQYF
TRBJ2-7 TRBV7-9 CASSLSGSVTYEQYF
TRBJ2-2 TRBV11-2 CASSPLRGTGELFF
TRBJ2-7 TRBV4-3 CASSQGAEGEQYF
TRBJ1-5 TRBV19 CASSPSSLAGSTQPQHF
TRBJ1-5 TRBV7-2 CASSRGTGNEEPQHF
TRBJ2-5 TRBV29-1 CSLVAGGKETQYF
TRBJ2-5 TRBV6-5 CASSLSGHQETQYF
TRBJ1-4 TRBV6-5 CASSPTTGTNEKLFF
TRBJ2-5 TRBV25-1 CASSQADIEETQYF
TRBJ1-5 TRBV2 CASSEQNQPQHF
TRBJ1-3 TRBV20-1 CSAREQGGNTIYF
TRBJ2-7 TRBV29-1 CSVLTGYSEQYF
TRBJ1-1 TRBV2 CASSEELTGGQRAFF
TRBJ2-5 TRBV10-3 CDTGSGETQYF
TRBJ2-5 TRBV20-1 CSAPGTSQETQYF
TRBJ2-7 TRBV4-2 CASSQEREGYEQYF
TRBJ2-2 TRBV24-1 CATGLAGVSGELFF
TRBJ1-2 TRBV7-9 CASSAPGKGYTF
TRBJ1-1 TRBV5-1 CASVGPPGTEAFF
TRBJ1-1 TRBV5-1 CASKAGGRGNTEAFF
TRBJ2-7 TRBV5-6 CASSFGQAIYEQYF